This TCR beta chain was recovered during a study of blood T cell repertoires in COVID-19. Profiling relied on immunoSEQ multiplex PCR, and the TCRdb table lists in-frame clones only, not all of them. Counted here are 240,000 or so clones, roughly 91% occurring once; the ten biggest clones make up 0.99%. Germline assignment: CDR1 SGHTA and CDR2 FQGTGA. The CDR3 loop spans 13 amino acids. Comment on this clone: The junction does not match germline at one end; this may be a read error.

What was sequenced was peripheral blood. The TCR sequence derives from a woman between 35 and 50 years old who had recovered from COVID-19. The rearrangement joins TRBV7-3 to TRBJ2-5; the D is unclear. The CDR3 region has the DNA TGTGCCAGCAGCTTAACTGGTCTAGAGGCCCAGTACTTC. Protein sequence: CASSLTGLEAQYF. Based on the CDR3 plus reference TRBV7-3 and TRBJ2-5, the full variable domain is GAGVSQTPSNKVTEKGKYVELRCDPISGHTALYWYRQSLGQGPEFLIYFQGTGAADDSGLPNDRFFAVRPEGSVSTLKIQRTERGDSAVYLCASSLTGLEAQYFGPGTRLLVL.